The T cell receptor (beta chain) under discussion was sequenced for a study of T-cell memory formation after mild COVID-19. Study at large: There were largely donor-specific TCR clusters. Study-level points and caveats: CD4/CD8 balance characterized clones contracting day 15 to 85, and CD4+ skew characterized later expanders.

5'RACE with constant-segment primers yielded barcoded, UMI-tagged TCR alpha and TCR beta cDNA libraries. Using its own MiXCR run on the 5' RACE reads, TCRdb lists one record per CDR3 protein. The sample records around 250,000 distinct CDR3 sequences, approximately 10% being singletons. V was cut by 2 bases and J by 1 base, with 8 bases left in between. Germline V gene lookup returns CDR1 SGHRS and CDR2 YFSETQ. CDR3 length equals 14 residues. As to this clonotype: The antigen is undetermined.

Sequenced material: PBMCs or a T cell subset sorted from them (not recorded which). The rearrangement joins TRBV5-1 to TRBJ2-3; D uncertain. The clonotype originates from a man between 18 and 35 years old who had mild COVID-19 (a few samples of this study predate the infection). Cell type and time point are not known. The CDR3 DNA reads as TGCGCCAGCAGCTTCTACCGAGGCACAGATACGCAGTATTTT. It translates to CASSFYRGTDTQYF.